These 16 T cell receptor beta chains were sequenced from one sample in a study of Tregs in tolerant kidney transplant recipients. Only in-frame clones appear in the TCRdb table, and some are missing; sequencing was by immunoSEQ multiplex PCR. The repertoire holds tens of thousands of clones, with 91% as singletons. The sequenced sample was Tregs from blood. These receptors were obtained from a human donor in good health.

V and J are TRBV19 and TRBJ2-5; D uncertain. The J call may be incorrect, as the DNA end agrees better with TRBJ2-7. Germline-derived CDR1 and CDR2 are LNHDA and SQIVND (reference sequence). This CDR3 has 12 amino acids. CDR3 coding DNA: TGTGCCAGTAAGGGTCCGACCTACGAGCAGTACTTC. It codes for CASKGPTYEQYF.

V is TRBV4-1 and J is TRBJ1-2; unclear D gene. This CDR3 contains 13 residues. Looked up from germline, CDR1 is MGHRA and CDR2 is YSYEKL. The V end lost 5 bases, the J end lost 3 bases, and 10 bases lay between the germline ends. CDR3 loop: CASSSEGYYGYTF. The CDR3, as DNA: TGCGCCAGCAGCTCTGAGGGATACTATGGCTACACCTTC.

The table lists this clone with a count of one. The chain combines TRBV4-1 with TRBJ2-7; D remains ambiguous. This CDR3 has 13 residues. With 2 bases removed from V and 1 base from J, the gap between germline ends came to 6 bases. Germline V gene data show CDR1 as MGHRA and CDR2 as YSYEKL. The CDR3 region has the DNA TGCGCCAGCAGCCAACAACCTTCCTACGAGCAGTACTTC. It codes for CASSQQPSYEQYF.

The CDR3 here is CSVEDWTGGFGKNIQYF. The CDR3 nucleotides read TGCAGCGTTGAAGATTGGACAGGGGGTTTCGGCAAAAACATTCAGTACTTC. This chain connects TRBV29-1 to TRBJ2-4; TRBD1 agrees at 10 bases. This CDR3 contains 17 residues. V gave up 0 bases and J gave up 3 bases; unmatched junction bases: 8. From germline, CDR1 is SQVTM and CDR2 ANQGSEA.

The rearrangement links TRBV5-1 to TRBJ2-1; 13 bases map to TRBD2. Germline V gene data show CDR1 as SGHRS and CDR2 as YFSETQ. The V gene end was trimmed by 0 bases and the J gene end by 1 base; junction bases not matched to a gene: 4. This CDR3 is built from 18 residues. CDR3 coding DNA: TGCGCCAGCAGCTTGGCCCGGACTAGCGGGAGTTCCTACAATGAGCAGTTCTTC. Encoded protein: CASSLARTSGSSYNEQFF.

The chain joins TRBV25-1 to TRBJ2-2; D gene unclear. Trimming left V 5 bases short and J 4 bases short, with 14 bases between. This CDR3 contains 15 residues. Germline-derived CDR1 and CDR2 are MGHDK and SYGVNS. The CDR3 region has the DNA TGTGCCAGCAGTTACATGGGTAGAGGCACCGGGGAGCTGTTTTTT. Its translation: CASSYMGRGTGELFF.

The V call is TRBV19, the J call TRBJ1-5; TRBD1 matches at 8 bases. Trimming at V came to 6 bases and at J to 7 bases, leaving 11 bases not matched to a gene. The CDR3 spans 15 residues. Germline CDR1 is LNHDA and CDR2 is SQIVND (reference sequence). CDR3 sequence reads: CASRPPGGAGQPQHF. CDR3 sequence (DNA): TGTGCCAGTAGGCCTCCAGGGGGCGCAGGGCAGCCCCAGCATTTT.

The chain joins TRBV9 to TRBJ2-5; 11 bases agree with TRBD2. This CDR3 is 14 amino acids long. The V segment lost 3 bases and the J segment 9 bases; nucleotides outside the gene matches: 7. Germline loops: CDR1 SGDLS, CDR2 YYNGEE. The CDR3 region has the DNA TGTGCCAGCAGCGAGGGGACTAGCGGCGCCGCCCAGTACTTC. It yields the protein CASSEGTSGAAQYF.

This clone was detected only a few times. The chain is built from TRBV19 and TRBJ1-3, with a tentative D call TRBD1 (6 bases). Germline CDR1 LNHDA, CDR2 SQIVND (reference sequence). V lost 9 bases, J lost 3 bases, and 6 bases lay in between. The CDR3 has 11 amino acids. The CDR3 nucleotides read TGTGCCAGACAGGGTGGAAACACCATATATTTT. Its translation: CARQGGNTIYF.

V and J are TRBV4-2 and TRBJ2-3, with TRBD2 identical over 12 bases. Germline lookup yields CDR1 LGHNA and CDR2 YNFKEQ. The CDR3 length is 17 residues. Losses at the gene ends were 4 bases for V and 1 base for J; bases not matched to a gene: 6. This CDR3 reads CASSPVASGRGTDTQYF. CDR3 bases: TGTGCCAGCAGCCCAGTGGCTAGCGGGAGGGGCACAGATACGCAGTATTTT.

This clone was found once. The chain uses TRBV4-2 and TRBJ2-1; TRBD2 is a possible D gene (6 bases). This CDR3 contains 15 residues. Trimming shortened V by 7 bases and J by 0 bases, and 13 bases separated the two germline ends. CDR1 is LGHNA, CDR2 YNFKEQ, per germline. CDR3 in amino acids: CASTSGAASYNEQFF. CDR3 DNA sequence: TGTGCCAGCACCTCGGGAGCGGCCTCCTACAATGAGCAGTTCTTC.

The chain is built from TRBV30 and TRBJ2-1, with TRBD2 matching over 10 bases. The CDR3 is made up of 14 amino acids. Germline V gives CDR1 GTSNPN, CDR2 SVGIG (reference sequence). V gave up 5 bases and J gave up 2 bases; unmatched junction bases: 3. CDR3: CAWAGLATYNEQFF. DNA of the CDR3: TGTGCCTGGGCGGGACTAGCGACCTACAATGAGCAGTTCTTC. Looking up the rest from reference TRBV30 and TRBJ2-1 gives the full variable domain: SQTIHQWPATLVQPVGSPLSLECTVEGTSNPNLYWYRQAAGRGLQLLFYSVGIGQISSEVPQNLSASRPQDRQFILSSKKLLLSDSGFYLCAWAGLATYNEQFFGPGTRLTVL.

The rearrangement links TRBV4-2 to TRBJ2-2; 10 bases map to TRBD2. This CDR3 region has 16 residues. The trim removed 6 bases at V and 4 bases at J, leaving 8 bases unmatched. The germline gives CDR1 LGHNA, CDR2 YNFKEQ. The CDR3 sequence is CASRPGLASGTGELFF. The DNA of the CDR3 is TGTGCCAGCAGGCCGGGACTAGCGAGTGGCACCGGGGAGCTGTTTTTT.

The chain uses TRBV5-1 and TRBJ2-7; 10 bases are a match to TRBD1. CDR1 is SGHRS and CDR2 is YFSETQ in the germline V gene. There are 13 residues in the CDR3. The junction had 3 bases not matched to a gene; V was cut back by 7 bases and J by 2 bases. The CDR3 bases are TGCGCCAGCCGGACAGGGGGGACCTACGAGCAGTACTTC. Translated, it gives CASRTGGTYEQYF.

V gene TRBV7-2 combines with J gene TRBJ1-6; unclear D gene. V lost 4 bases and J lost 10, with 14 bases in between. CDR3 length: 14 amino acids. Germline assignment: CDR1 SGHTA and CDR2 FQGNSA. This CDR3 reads CASSSLPGNSPLHF. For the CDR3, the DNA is TGTGCCAGCAGCTCTCTTCCGGGGAACTCACCCCTCCACTTT. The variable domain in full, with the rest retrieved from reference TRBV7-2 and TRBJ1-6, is GAGVSQSPSNKVTEKGKDVELRCDPISGHTALYWYRQSLGQGLEFLIYFQGNSAPDKSGLPSDRFSAERTGGSVSTLTIQRTQQEDSAVYLCASSSLPGNSPLHFGNGTRLTVT.

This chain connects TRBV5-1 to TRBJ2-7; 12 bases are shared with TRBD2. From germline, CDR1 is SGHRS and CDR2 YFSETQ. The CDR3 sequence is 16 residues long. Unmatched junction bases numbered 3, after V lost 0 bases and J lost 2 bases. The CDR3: CASSLGLAGGPYEQYF. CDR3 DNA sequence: TGCGCCAGCAGCTTGGGTCTAGCGGGAGGGCCCTACGAGCAGTACTTC.